Listed here are 17 T cell receptor beta chains from one sample, sequenced in a study of blood T cell repertoires in COVID-19 (TCRdb year 2020). The library was produced with the immunoSEQ multiplex PCR assay. The table was pulled from immuneACCESS by TCRdb, which kept in-frame rearrangements only. Such tables lose some clones; where checked, under half of the loss comes from unresolved V genes, and the rest has no known cause. The sample data list about 59,000 clones, and more than 60% of these were observed just once. The ten largest clones represent 11% to 15% of the sample. Source material: peripheral blood. The source of these receptors is a woman between 65 and 79 years old with acute or convalescent COVID-19.

This clone has just a few counts. The junction and the germline gene differ at one end; a read error may be behind it. This specimen includes other DNA sequences encoding the same CDR3. V and J are TRBV3-1 (or the pseudogene TRBV3-2) and TRBJ2-3, with D possibly matching TRBD1 (6 bases). Germline CDR1 and CDR2: LGHDT and YNNKEL (reference sequence). The length of the CDR3 is 14 residues. The CDR3 reads CASSQRGSTDTQYF. DNA for the CDR3: TGTGCCAGCAGCCAAAGGGGGAGCACGGATACGCAGTATTTT.

The rearrangement links TRBV25-1 to TRBJ1-2, with D perhaps TRBD1 (6 bases). CDR3 length: 14 amino acids. V lost 3 bases to trimming and J lost 7 bases, with 15 bases between them. Looked up from germline, CDR1 is MGHDK and CDR2 is SYGVNS. The CDR3 sequence: CASSEPGAPFGYTF. The CDR3 DNA reads TGTGCCAGCAGTGAGCCAGGGGCCCCGTTTGGCTACACCTTC.

To note about this clone: The same CDR3 arises from other DNA sequences in this sample as well. The chain combines TRBV3-1 (or the pseudogene TRBV3-2) with TRBJ1-5; D is unresolved. Germline V gene data show CDR1 as LGHDT and CDR2 as YNNKEL (reference sequence). V was cut by 4 bases and J by 0 bases, with 4 bases left in between. The CDR3 spans 13 residues. CDR3 sequence (DNA): TGTGCCAGCAGCCGCGGTAGCAATCAGCCCCAGCATTTT. Its translation is CASSRGSNQPQHF.

The chain links TRBV19 to TRBJ1-5; D ambiguous. Trimming took off 10 bases at V and 3 bases at J, with 19 bases between the two ends. Germline-derived CDR1 and CDR2 are LNHDA and SQIVND (reference sequence). The CDR3 is 15 amino acids. CDR3 nucleotides: TGTGCCACCGCGGACTATTTTTGGGTCAATCAGCCCCAGCATTTT. Protein product: CATADYFWVNQPQHF.

V gene TRBV7-7 combines with J gene TRBJ2-2; D may be TRBD1 (6 bases). Trimming took off 4 bases at V and 6 bases at J, with 12 bases between the two ends. The CDR3 is 14 amino acids. The V gene's germline CDR1 is SSHAT and CDR2 FNYEAQ (reference sequence). CDR3 bases: TGTGCCAGCAGCTCAACAGGGTTCGCCGGGGAGCTGTTTTTT. It yields the protein CASSSTGFAGELFF.

The rearrangement joins TRBV6-5 to TRBJ1-2; 7 bases agree with TRBD1. The germline V gene encodes CDR1 MNHEY and CDR2 SVGAGI. This CDR3 spans 15 amino acids. V lost 2 bases, J lost 3 bases, and 6 bases stayed unmatched. DNA for the CDR3: TGTGCCAGCAGTTACCCGGGACAGCGAGACTATGGCTACACCTTC. Translated, it gives CASSYPGQRDYGYTF.

This clone was found many times. The chain is built from TRBV19 and TRBJ1-5; 11 positions match TRBD1. Trimming cost V 5 bases and J 0 bases; bases outside gene matches: 6. Germline CDR1 reads LNHDA; CDR2 reads SQIVND (reference sequence). The CDR3 is 17 amino acids. The CDR3 coding sequence is TGTGCCAGTAGTCCTAGGACAGGGGGCTATAGCAATCAGCCCCAGCATTTT. Translation gives CASSPRTGGYSNQPQHF.

The J gene is TRBJ2-7, the V gene TRBV9; 10 bases fit TRBD1. CDR1 is SGDLS and CDR2 is YYNGEE in the germline V gene. V trimming: 4 bases; J trimming: 3 bases; junction bases outside the gene matches: 7. The CDR3 runs 15 residues. The CDR3, as DNA: TGTGCCAGCAGCTTCCGTGGGGACAGGGGCTACGAGCAGTACTTC. Its protein product is CASSFRGDRGYEQYF.

The sample holds a few counts of this clone. The chain links TRBV7-2 to TRBJ2-1; 7 nucleotides line up with TRBD1. With V trimmed by 5 bases and J by 4 bases, 8 bases remained unmatched. Germline assignment: CDR1 SGHTA and CDR2 FQGNSA. The CDR3 length is 15 residues. DNA for the CDR3: TGTGCCAGCAGCAAGGGACAGCCGATATACAATGAGCAGTTCTTC. Translation gives CASSKGQPIYNEQFF.

V gene TRBV24-1 combines with J gene TRBJ2-2, with 7 bases fitting TRBD1. Germline trimming cut 3 bases from V and 2 bases from J; bases unmatched to any gene: 8. Germline V gives CDR1 KGHDR, CDR2 SFDVKD. This CDR3 spans 17 amino acids. CDR3 in DNA: TGTGCCACCAGTGATCCAGCGCAAGGGGGCAACACCGGGGAGCTGTTTTTT. Its protein is CATSDPAQGGNTGELFF.

This clone has a handful of counts. Other nucleotide sequences from this sample produce the same CDR3. This chain uses TRBV30 with TRBJ1-1; D gene uncertain. Trimming cost V 3 bases and J 1 base, with 9 bases left between them. From germline, CDR1 is GTSNPN and CDR2 SVGIG (reference sequence). The CDR3 is 13 residues long. CDR3 DNA sequence: TGTGCCTGGAGAAGATCCGGGAACACTGAAGCTTTCTTT. Translating it yields CAWRRSGNTEAFF.

This clone was recorded many times. The chain carries TRBV21-1 and TRBJ2-7; whether TRBD1, the table's D call, matches the DNA was not checked. TRBV21-1 is recorded as a pseudogene. The CDR3 extends over 15 amino acids. The CDR3 protein is CASRVEGAWYYEQYF. The CDR3 DNA reads as TGTGCCAGCAGGGTAGAAGGGGCTTGGTACTACGAGCAGTACTTC.

The chain carries TRBV2 and TRBJ1-5; D is perhaps TRBD1 (5 bases). Germline CDR1 and CDR2: SNHLY and FYNNEI. The CDR3 spans 14 residues. The V gene lost 6 bases and the J gene lost 1 base, with 10 bases spanning the gap. The CDR3 loop reads CASRGGESNQPQHF. The CDR3 coding sequence is TGTGCCAGCAGGGGGGGGGAGAGCAATCAGCCCCAGCATTTT.

This clone was seen many times. The chain joins TRBV19 to TRBJ1-2; the match to TRBD1 covers 11 bases. The CDR3 sequence is 15 residues long. V lost 6 bases and J lost 5; bases outside the gene matches: 8. Germline V gene data show CDR1 as LNHDA and CDR2 as SQIVND (reference sequence). In DNA form, the CDR3 reads TGTGCCAGTAGGGAAGGACAGGGGGCGATATATGGCTACACCTTC. This encodes CASREGQGAIYGYTF.

This clone has only a few counts. This rearrangement joins TRBV18 to TRBJ1-3; perhaps TRBD1 as D (6 bases). Trimming shortened V by 8 bases and J by 0 bases, and 11 bases separated the two germline ends. In germline, CDR1 is KGHSH, CDR2 LQKENI. This CDR3 is built from 14 residues. CDR3 sequence reads: CASQGSLSGNTIYF. The CDR3 DNA sequence: TGTGCCAGCCAGGGGAGCCTCTCTGGAAACACCATATATTTT.

This rearrangement joins TRBV14 to TRBJ2-1; 10 bases align to TRBD2. The J segment lost 10 bases and the V segment lost 0 bases, leaving 15 bases of the junction unmatched. CDR3 length: 18 amino acids. The germline gives CDR1 SGHDN, CDR2 FVKESK. The CDR3 is CASSQDREGGLAVVEQFF. DNA for the CDR3: TGTGCCAGCAGCCAAGATAGGGAAGGCGGACTAGCGGTCGTGGAGCAGTTCTTC.

The table lists this clone with many counts. The rearrangement uses TRBV11-2 and TRBJ1-6; D possibly corresponds to TRBD1 (5 bases). Trimming removed 2 bases at V and 6 bases at J, with 11 bases between. CDR1 is SGHAT and CDR2 is FQNNGV in the germline V gene. The CDR3 runs to 15 residues. The CDR3 DNA is TGTGCCAGCAGCTTAACCCCAGGGCCTAATTCACCCCTCCACTTT. Translating gives CASSLTPGPNSPLHF.